The TCR beta chain under discussion was sequenced for a study of identical twins. V shed 4 bases, J shed 1 base, and the junction held 0 bases outside the gene matches. The CDR3 runs to 14 residues. CDR1 and CDR2 from the germline V gene are SQVTM and ANQGSEA. This clonotype was seen at least ten times. TCRdb redid the calling of the 5' RACE reads with MiXCR, one entry per CDR3 protein. Of some 710,000 distinct CDR3 sequences listed, over 5% were seen once; the top ten hold 1.5% to 2%. Source material: naive T cells sorted from blood. The clonotype comes from a man younger than 30 in good health. The rearrangement links TRBV29-1 to TRBJ2-2; TRBD2 matches at 10 bases. This chain's CDR3 is CSVGTSGNTGELFF. The CDR3 DNA is TGCAGCGTTGGGACTAGCGGGAACACCGGGGAGCTGTTTTTT.